Included here is one T cell receptor beta chain sequence, with context. The sample belongs to a study of blood T cell repertoires in COVID-19. As for the study in general: Collection of acute and convalescent COVID-19 samples took place in the United States, Italy and Spain.

Original processing notes: Reference gene primer amplification gave nucleated cell count estimates. Method: immunoSEQ multiplex PCR; TCRdb's copy keeps in-frame clones and lacks some. That table supplies the V and J calls and clone size; D and trimming were determined from the DNA. The sample comprises about 230,000 clones, roughly 80% of which are singletons, and 1.8% rests with the top ten. The study drew participants aged about 18 to 89 years from around 24 US areas. Recovered Cohort 3 donors showed two negative PCRs, clearance, or symptom resolution. V dropped 6 bases and J dropped 0 bases, with 12 bases sitting between them. The CDR3 consists of 15 residues. The germline gives CDR1 LGHDT, CDR2 YNNKEL (reference sequence).

This clonotype was sampled from a man in his sixties who had recovered from COVID-19. Material: PBMCs or T cells enriched from blood (not recorded which). The J gene is TRBJ1-3, the V gene TRBV3-1 (or the pseudogene TRBV3-2); perhaps TRBD1 as D (6 bases). CDR3: CASRQGQASGNTIYF. CDR3 in DNA: TGTGCCAGCAGACAGGGCCAAGCCTCTGGAAACACCATATATTTT.